The 14 T cell receptor beta chains below come from one sample, sequenced in a study of brain T cells in children with intractable seizures. TCRdb's copy holds only in-frame clones and misses some; the assay was immunoSEQ multiplex PCR. The sample lists about 350,000 clones; 93% were seen once. The sample's time point: blood from clinic visit 5 months post-surgery; TSC patient then seizure free. The source material was peripheral blood, sampled approximately 5 months after surgery. The receptors derive from a boy younger than two with tuberous sclerosis and intractable seizures.

This rearrangement joins TRBV30 to TRBJ1-1; no firm D call. Germline V gene data show CDR1 as GTSNPN and CDR2 as SVGIG (reference sequence). The CDR3 contains 13 residues. V lost 1 base, J lost 3 bases, and 9 bases lay in between. CDR3 bases: TGTGCCTGGAGTGCGGAGCGGGACACTGAAGCTTTCTTT. The encoded protein is CAWSAERDTEAFF.

The rearrangement links TRBV7-8 to TRBJ1-1; the D gene is possibly TRBD1 (6 bases). The V end was cut by 8 bases, the J end by 3 bases, with 16 bases between. Germline lookup yields CDR1 SGHVS and CDR2 FQNEAQ. The CDR3 is made up of 14 amino acids. The DNA for the CDR3 is TGTGCCAGCGCGGGGGTGGCAGGGGACACTGAAGCTTTCTTT. Protein sequence: CASAGVAGDTEAFF.

This chain links TRBV29-1 with TRBJ2-7; TRBD2 agrees at 8 bases. V shed 7 bases, J shed 4 bases, and the junction held 12 bases outside the gene matches. This CDR3 contains 14 residues. CDR1 is SQVTM and CDR2 is ANQGSEA in the germline V gene. CDR3 coding DNA: TGCAGCGCCGGGGTTCAGCGGGAGTTGTACGAGCAGTACTTC. Translating gives CSAGVQRELYEQYF.

In this sample, this clone turned up once. The chain links TRBV9 to TRBJ2-5; 9 bases line up with TRBD2. Germline lookup yields CDR1 SGDLS and CDR2 YYNGEE. This CDR3 comprises 16 residues. V shed 0 bases and J 3 bases; nucleotides not matched to a gene: 6. The CDR3 sequence is CASSVGTLAGKETQYF. As DNA, the CDR3 is TGTGCCAGCAGCGTAGGTACGCTAGCGGGGAAAGAGACCCAGTACTTC.

This chain connects TRBV7-9 to TRBJ1-1; no reliable D call. V lost 5 bases and J lost 1, with 8 bases in between. CDR3 length: 13 amino acids. The germline gives CDR1 SEHNR, CDR2 FQNEAQ (reference sequence). The CDR3 here is CASSAWENTEAFF. CDR3 sequence (DNA): TGTGCCAGCAGCGCCTGGGAGAACACTGAAGCTTTCTTT. The full variable domain, rest sourced from reference TRBV7-9 and TRBJ1-1, is DTGVSQNPRHKITKRGQNVTFRCDPISEHNRLYWYRQTLGQGPEFLTYFQNEAQLEKSRLLSDRFSAERPKGSFSTLEIQRTEQGDSAMYLCASSAWENTEAFFGQGTRLTVV.

V usage is TRBV19 and J usage is TRBJ2-7; the D gene is possibly TRBD2 (5 bases). Trimming cost V 0 bases and J 2 bases, with 11 bases left between them. The CDR3 contains 15 residues. Germline-derived CDR1 and CDR2 are LNHDA and SQIVND (reference sequence). The CDR3 is CASSIDLGLTYEQYF. The DNA for the CDR3 is TGTGCCAGTAGTATAGATCTCGGACTGACCTACGAGCAGTACTTC. Using reference TRBV19 and TRBJ2-7 for the parts outside the CDR3, the full variable domain is DGGITQSPKYLFRKEGQNVTLSCEQNLNHDAMYWYRQDPGQGLRLIYYSQIVNDFQKGDIAEGYSVSREKKESFPLTVTSAQKNPTAFYLCASSIDLGLTYEQYFGPGTRLTVT.

This clone was picked up a small number of times. This CDR3 is also generated by other DNA sequences in the sample. The V gene is TRBV6-5, the J gene TRBJ1-3; D remains unclear. Germline V gives CDR1 MNHEY, CDR2 SVGAGI. The CDR3 sequence is 12 residues long. V dropped 5 bases and J dropped 3 bases, with 5 bases sitting between them. CDR3 nucleotide sequence: TGTGCCAGCAGTAATAGTGGAAACACCATATATTTT. It is translated as CASSNSGNTIYF.

About this clone: The identical CDR3 is also encoded by other nucleotide sequences in the sample. The chain links TRBV7-9 to TRBJ1-4; no definite D call. This CDR3 region has 13 residues. CDR1 and CDR2 (germline): SEHNR, FQNEAQ (reference sequence). V lost 1 base and J 5 bases, leaving 5 bases between the germline ends. The CDR3 DNA reads TGTGCCAGCAGCTTAGGAGGAAATGAAAAACTGTTTTTT. The encoded protein is CASSLGGNEKLFF.

The chain couples TRBV6-5 to TRBJ1-2; D may be TRBD1 (6 bases). CDR1 and CDR2 (germline): MNHEY, SVGAGI. The CDR3 is 13 amino acids. Trimming stripped 5 bases from V and 2 bases from J, with 9 bases between. CDR3 bases: TGTGCCAGCAGTCGTGGGACAAACTATGGCTACACCTTC. Its translation is CASSRGTNYGYTF.

The V and J genes are TRBV19 and TRBJ2-7; no firm D call. CDR3 length: 12 residues. CDR1 is LNHDA, CDR2 SQIVND, per germline (reference sequence). V was clipped by 4 bases and J by 3 bases, with 7 bases between them. The DNA for the CDR3 is TGTGCCAGTAGTAGAGGTTTCTACGAGCAGTACTTC. Its protein is CASSRGFYEQYF. The whole variable domain, filled in from reference TRBV19 and TRBJ2-7, reads DGGITQSPKYLFRKEGQNVTLSCEQNLNHDAMYWYRQDPGQGLRLIYYSQIVNDFQKGDIAEGYSVSREKKESFPLTVTSAQKNPTAFYLCASSRGFYEQYFGPGTRLTVT.

The chain combines TRBV7-8 with TRBJ2-3, with D perhaps TRBD2 (6 bases). The V end was cut by 1 base, the J end by 5 bases, with 13 bases between. Germline V gene lookup returns CDR1 SGHVS and CDR2 FQNEAQ. The CDR3 has 15 residues. The chain's CDR3 is CASSLGIPGEDTQYF. In DNA form, the CDR3 reads TGTGCCAGCAGCTTAGGTATACCGGGGGAAGATACGCAGTATTTT.

The V gene is TRBV5-1, the J gene TRBJ1-1, with 7 bases fitting TRBD1. The CDR3 length is 14 residues. The junction had 14 bases not matched to a gene; V was cut back by 7 bases and J by 8 bases. Germline CDR1 reads SGHRS; CDR2 reads YFSETQ. CDR3 protein: CASGAPGQPTEAFF. The CDR3 bases are TGCGCCAGCGGCGCTCCGGGACAGCCAACCGAAGCTTTCTTT.

This rearrangement joins TRBV4-1 to TRBJ2-5, with D hard to call. V dropped 4 bases and J dropped 5 bases, with 8 bases sitting between them. The germline V gene has CDR1 MGHRA and CDR2 YSYEKL. This CDR3 is 12 amino acids long. The CDR3 nucleotides are TGCGCCAGCAGCCTCACGAGGGAGACCCAGTACTTC. Its protein product is CASSLTRETQYF.

The V gene is TRBV2, the J gene TRBJ1-1, with D hard to call. Germline CDR1 is SNHLY and CDR2 is FYNNEI. The CDR3 length is 14 residues. V was clipped by 7 bases and J by 4 bases, with 16 bases between them. CDR3 sequence reads: CASNLEAGRTEAFF. CDR3 bases: TGTGCCAGCAACCTCGAGGCGGGTCGCACTGAAGCTTTCTTT. The full variable domain, its missing parts supplied by reference TRBV2 and TRBJ1-1, is EPEVTQTPSHQVTQMGQEVILRCVPISNHLYFYWYRQILGQKVEFLVSFYNNEISEKSEIFDDQFSVERPDGSNFTLKIRSTKLEDSAMYFCASNLEAGRTEAFFGQGTRLTVV.